The rows below give T cell receptor beta chains drawn from one sample of a study of blood T cell repertoires in COVID-19. Assay: immunoSEQ multiplex PCR; the TCRdb copy retains only in-frame clones and omits some. This table holds about 220,000 clones, approximately 80% found once. The sample was peripheral blood. The receptor source for this set is a woman between 55 and 75 years old who had recovered from COVID-19. Each CDR3 is given with its conserved first and last residue. Fields, in order: V gene, clone size, J gene, D gene, CDR3 protein, CDR3 DNA. A D gene is named only where the DNA matches it firmly. Clone size is given for some rows only: seen once, a few or many times, or a class if the clone is expanded.

TRBV27	-	TRBJ1-2	-	CASSFGQLYGYTF	TGTGCCAGCAGTTTCGGACAGCTATATGGCTACACCTTC
TRBV5-1	-	TRBJ1-1	TRBD1	CASSFLGQGEAFF	TGCGCCAGCAGCTTCTTGGGACAGGGTGAAGCTTTCTTT
TRBV29-1	-	TRBJ2-5	TRBD2	CSVGDSGPGGGTQYF	TGCAGCGTAGGAGATAGCGGGCCGGGTGGGGGGACCCAGTACTTC
TRBV5-1	few	TRBJ1-1	TRBD1	CASSLTGGNTEAFF	TGCGCCAGCAGCTTAACAGGGGGCAACACTGAAGCTTTCTTT
TRBV15	-	TRBJ1-5	-	CATSRETGYQPQHF	TGTGCCACCAGCAGAGAGACAGGATATCAGCCCCAGCATTTT
TRBV9	-	TRBJ2-2	TRBD1	CASSTRPTYGQGTGELFF	TGTGCCAGCAGCACACGCCCTACTTATGGACAGGGGACCGGGGAGCTGTTTTTT
TRBV5-1	-	TRBJ2-7	TRBD1	CASSLQQGAAYEQYF	TGCGCCAGCAGCTTGCAGCAGGGGGCCGCCTACGAGCAGTACTTC
TRBV27	-	TRBJ1-2	-	CASRNSYGYTF	TGTGCCAGCAGAAACAGCTATGGCTACACCTTC
TRBV7-9	-	TRBJ2-2	-	CASSVSSVGTGELFF	TGTGCCAGCAGCGTGTCGAGCGTGGGCACCGGGGAGCTGTTTTTT
TRBV5-6	few	TRBJ2-7	TRBD2	CASSSAGAPQQYF	TGTGCCAGCAGCTCAGCGGGGGCTCCTCAGCAGTACTTC
TRBV6-2/TRBV6-3	-	TRBJ2-5	TRBD2	CASSHKRGAPGETQYF	TGTGCCAGCAGCCACAAGCGGGGGGCTCCAGGAGAGACCCAGTACTTC
TRBV5-8	-	TRBJ1-3	-	CASSRHREPNTIYF	TGTGCCAGCAGCCGCCACAGGGAGCCAAACACCATATATTTT
TRBV7-9	few	TRBJ1-1	-	CASSLVTGGEAFF	TGTGCCAGCAGCTTAGTTACAGGTGGTGAAGCTTTCTTT
TRBV2	-	TRBJ2-7	-	CASSETQPSYEQYF	TGTGCCAGCAGTGAAACACAGCCCTCCTACGAGCAGTACTTC
TRBV9	-	TRBJ2-3	TRBD2	CASSVVAGGPSDTQYF	TGTGCCAGCAGCGTAGTAGCGGGGGGGCCGTCGGATACGCAGTATTTT
TRBV10-3	-	TRBJ1-6	-	CAISDVRNSPLHF	TGTGCCATCAGTGACGTTCGTAATTCACCCCTCCACTTT
TRBV6-2/TRBV6-3	few	TRBJ1-5	-	CASSPTGGAFEPQHF	TGTGCCAGCAGCCCTACCGGGGGGGCGTTTGAGCCCCAGCATTTT
TRBV9	-	TRBJ1-4	TRBD1	CASSVRDRGTYSAEKLFF	TGTGCCAGCAGCGTTCGGGACAGGGGGACTTATAGCGCTGAAAAACTGTTTTTT
TRBV7-2	few	TRBJ2-2	TRBD2	CASSSAGGRTGELFF	TGTGCCAGCAGCTCCGCGGGGGGGCGGACCGGGGAGCTGTTTTTT
TRBV27	-	TRBJ1-5	-	CASPSGSNQPQHF	TGTGCCAGCCCCAGCGGATCAAATCAGCCCCAGCATTTT
TRBV5-1	-	TRBJ1-2	-	CASSLASTRRTAYYTF	TGCGCCAGCAGCTTGGCTTCTACTCGTAGGACAGCGTACTACACCTTC
TRBV11-3	once	TRBJ2-6	TRBD2	CASSLSGGTSGANVLTF	TGTGCCAGCAGCTTAAGCGGGGGCACCTCTGGGGCCAACGTCCTGACTTTC
TRBV19	-	TRBJ1-1	TRBD1	CASSPRQGGMNTEAFF	TGTGCCAGTAGTCCCCGACAGGGTGGCATGAACACTGAAGCTTTCTTT
TRBV7-6	-	TRBJ1-2	-	CASSLGRGGYGYTF	TGTGCCAGCAGCTTAGGCCGGGGGGGCTATGGCTACACCTTC
TRBV5-5	-	TRBJ2-5	-	CASSLGAAETQYF	TGTGCCAGCAGCTTGGGGGCCGCAGAGACCCAGTACTTC
TRBV7-7	-	TRBJ1-2	TRBD1	CASTTQGGMDGYTF	TGTGCTAGCACCACGCAGGGGGGTATGGATGGCTACACCTTC
TRBV5-1	-	TRBJ2-1	TRBD2	CASSPLGSGRYNEQFF	TGCGCCAGCAGCCCCCTGGGTAGCGGGCGGTACAATGAGCAGTTCTTC
TRBV4-1	-	TRBJ2-1	TRBD1	CASSQERGQGHNEQFF	TGCGCCAGCAGCCAAGAGAGGGGACAGGGCCACAATGAGCAGTTCTTC
TRBV5-1	-	TRBJ2-7	TRBD1	CASRLGTASYEQYF	TGCGCCAGCAGACTAGGGACAGCCTCCTACGAGCAGTACTTC
TRBV5-1	-	TRBJ1-1	-	CASSLMNGGVNTEAFF	TGCGCCAGCAGCTTGATGAATGGGGGGGTGAACACTGAAGCTTTCTTT
TRBV6-5	few	TRBJ1-1	-	CASSYTRGTEAFF	TGTGCCAGCAGTTACACCAGGGGCACTGAAGCTTTCTTT
TRBV15	-	TRBJ1-1	-	CATMGGGNTEAFF	TGTGCCACCATGGGCGGGGGGAACACTGAAGCTTTCTTT
TRBV5-4	-	TRBJ1-6	-	CASSLGPEVTSPLHF	TGTGCCAGCAGCTTGGGGCCGGAGGTGACTTCACCCCTCCACTTT
TRBV6-5	-	TRBJ1-1	-	CASSRDTRNTEAFF	TGTGCCAGCAGTAGGGACACCCGGAACACTGAAGCTTTCTTT
TRBV24-1	-	TRBJ2-1	TRBD1	CATSDPGTGNEQFF	TGTGCCACCAGTGACCCTGGGACAGGGAATGAGCAGTTCTTC
TRBV12-3/TRBV12-4	-	TRBJ2-3	-	CASRPRLEDTQYF	TGTGCCAGCAGGCCGAGACTTGAAGATACGCAGTATTTT
TRBV27	once	TRBJ1-1	TRBD1	CASSLEGQGWTEAFF	TGTGCCAGCAGTTTAGAAGGACAGGGATGGACTGAAGCTTTCTTT
TRBV30	-	TRBJ2-5	TRBD2	CAWSVGLAGGETQYF	TGTGCCTGGAGTGTGGGACTAGCGGGGGGCGAGACCCAGTACTTC
TRBV5-6	few	TRBJ2-7	TRBD2	CASSPLAGGAYQQYF	TGTGCCAGCAGCCCACTAGCGGGGGGCGCCTACCAGCAGTACTTC
TRBV18	-	TRBJ1-5	-	CASSPPTYNQPQHF	TGTGCCAGCTCACCACCAACCTATAATCAGCCCCAGCATTTT
TRBV7-9	-	TRBJ2-5	-	CASSLRGLGQPRVTQYF	TGTGCCAGCAGCTTACGAGGCCTAGGACAACCAAGAGTGACCCAGTACTTC
TRBV2	once	TRBJ2-7	TRBD2	CASSELLASGGSSSYEQYF	TGTGCCAGCAGTGAGTTGTTGGCTAGCGGAGGGTCGAGCTCCTACGAGCAGTACTTC
TRBV4-1	few	TRBJ1-6	-	CASSQVRVFSYNSPLHF	TGCGCCAGCAGCCAAGTTCGTGTCTTCTCCTATAATTCACCCCTCCACTTT
TRBV5-6	once	TRBJ1-6	-	CASSVYNNSPLHF	TGTGCCAGCAGCGTCTATAATAATTCACCCCTCCACTTT
TRBV9	-	TRBJ2-7	-	CASSQGHSSYEQYF	TGTGCCAGCAGCCAGGGACATTCATCCTACGAGCAGTACTTC
TRBV3-1/TRBV3-2	-	TRBJ1-2	-	CASSQAGPYGYTF	TGTGCCAGCAGCCAAGCAGGGCCCTATGGCTACACCTTC
TRBV3-1/TRBV3-2	-	TRBJ2-3	TRBD2	CASSQDASGATSGITQYF	TGTGCCAGCAGCCAAGATGCTAGCGGGGCGACATCGGGGATAACGCAGTATTTT
TRBV12-3/TRBV12-4	-	TRBJ1-2	TRBD1	CASSTGQAYGYTF	TGTGCCAGCAGCACCGGACAGGCTTATGGCTACACCTTC
TRBV7-2	-	TRBJ2-1	-	CASSLVAGASYNEQFF	TGTGCCAGCAGCTTAGTGGCGGGGGCCTCTTACAATGAGCAGTTCTTC
TRBV3-1/TRBV3-2	-	TRBJ1-4	-	CASSQDGGEKLFF	TGTGCCAGCAGCCAAGATGGGGGGGAAAAACTGTTTTTT
TRBV3-1/TRBV3-2	-	TRBJ1-6	TRBD1	CASRPTGGSYNSPLHF	TGTGCCAGCAGGCCGACAGGGGGCTCCTATAATTCACCCCTCCACTTT
TRBV5-1	-	TRBJ2-3	TRBD2	CASSPASGAHTDTQYF	TGCGCCAGCAGCCCGGCGAGCGGGGCCCACACAGATACGCAGTATTTT
TRBV11-2	-	TRBJ2-5	TRBD1	CASSPAGGQETQYF	TGTGCCAGCAGCCCCGCAGGGGGCCAAGAGACCCAGTACTTC
TRBV5-6	few	TRBJ1-6	-	CASSPAGRGGHSPLHF	TGTGCCAGCAGCCCGGCAGGGAGAGGGGGACATTCACCCCTCCACTTT
TRBV10-3	-	TRBJ1-2	-	CAISRSVTGRNYGYTF	TGTGCCATCAGTCGGTCTGTAACAGGGCGTAACTATGGCTACACCTTC
TRBV4-1	-	TRBJ1-2	TRBD1	CASSQRTGQNYGYTF	TGCGCCAGCAGCCAAAGAACGGGACAGAACTATGGCTACACCTTC
TRBV7-3	-	TRBJ2-5	-	CASSAGQEGTQYF	TGTGCCAGCAGCGCCGGACAGGAGGGGACCCAGTACTTC